The 9 T cell receptor beta chains below all came from one sample that was sequenced in a study of siplizumab effects on memory and regulatory T cells. The assay was immunoSEQ multiplex PCR, and TCRdb's table has in-frame clones only and misses some. In the table there are about 91,000 clones, roughly 96% of which are singletons. Material for sequencing was naive CD4+ T cells sorted from blood. The origin of the receptors is a human donor in good health.

The CDR3 here is CASSSESTDTQYF. The CDR3 DNA sequence: TGCGCCAGCAGCTCTGAGAGCACAGATACGCAGTATTTT. V and J are TRBV5-1 and TRBJ2-3; no firm D call. Trimming removed 3 bases at V and 0 bases at J, with 5 bases between. The CDR3 length is 13 residues. Germline V gives CDR1 SGHRS, CDR2 YFSETQ. Complete variable domain (other parts from reference TRBV5-1 and TRBJ2-3): KAGVTQTPRYLIKTRGQQVTLSCSPISGHRSVSWYQQTPGQGLQFLFEYFSETQRNKGNFPGRFSGRQFSNSRSEMNVSTLELGDSALYLCASSSESTDTQYFGPGTRLTVL.

The chain has TRBV7-2 and TRBJ1-2; 8 bases fit TRBD1. Germline lookup yields CDR1 SGHTA and CDR2 FQGNSA. V lost 3 bases and J lost 4; bases outside the gene matches: 10. The CDR3 is made up of 16 amino acids. The CDR3 is CASSFLDTGGIYGYTF. DNA of the CDR3: TGTGCCAGCAGCTTCCTCGATACAGGGGGAATCTATGGCTACACCTTC.

The gene calls are TRBV4-1 and TRBJ2-6; no definite D call. The germline V and J ends were trimmed by 4 bases and 0 bases, with 4 bases remaining between them. The length of the CDR3 is 14 residues. Germline V lookup: CDR1 MGHRA, CDR2 YSYEKL. CDR3 residues: CASSPLSGANVLTF. The CDR3, as DNA: TGCGCCAGCAGCCCCCTCTCTGGGGCCAACGTCCTGACTTTC.

This chain uses TRBV23-1 with TRBJ1-4, with 8 bases identical to TRBD1. TRBV23-1 is classed as an ORF, of uncertain function. CDR3 length equals 15 residues. Trimming cost V 2 bases and J 3 bases; bases outside gene matches: 2. CDR3 nucleotide sequence: TGCGCCAGCAGTCAAGACAGGGGACCTAATGAAAAACTGTTTTTT. Its protein is CASSQDRGPNEKLFF.

This chain uses TRBV19 with TRBJ2-6, with TRBD1 identical over 9 bases. Trimming removed 5 bases from V and 2 bases from J; junction bases left unmatched: 7. CDR3 length equals 17 residues. Germline V lookup: CDR1 LNHDA, CDR2 SQIVND (reference sequence). The CDR3 spells CASSSGQGYAGANVLTF. Written as DNA, the CDR3 is TGTGCCAGTAGTTCGGGACAGGGATACGCTGGGGCCAACGTCCTGACTTTC.

The gene calls are TRBV4-2 and TRBJ1-4, with D unresolved. Germline lookup yields CDR1 LGHNA and CDR2 YNFKEQ. V was clipped by 1 base and J by 1 base, with 10 bases between them. CDR3 length: 16 amino acids. DNA of the CDR3: TGTGCCAGCAGCCAAGCATCGGGAGGAACTAATGAAAAACTGTTTTTT. This translates into CASSQASGGTNEKLFF.

CDR3: CASRGVAVNTEAFF. CDR3 coding DNA: TGTGCCAGCAGGGGGGTGGCAGTCAACACTGAAGCTTTCTTT. This chain uses TRBV7-9 with TRBJ1-1; possible D gene TRBD1, 5 bases. From germline, CDR1 is SEHNR and CDR2 FQNEAQ (reference sequence). V gave up 6 bases and J gave up 2 bases, with 13 bases separating them. This CDR3 comprises 14 residues.

This sequence joins TRBV15 and TRBJ1-5; TRBD1 might be the D (6 bases). CDR1 and CDR2 from the germline V gene are LNHNV and YYDKDF (reference sequence). The CDR3 loop spans 19 amino acids. The germline V and J ends were trimmed by 0 bases and 6 bases, with 24 bases remaining between them. CDR3 loop: CATSRDLVQGPFRSQPQHF. CDR3 in DNA: TGTGCCACCAGCAGAGATCTGGTCCAGGGGCCCTTTCGGAGTCAGCCCCAGCATTTT.

V and J are TRBV15 and TRBJ2-7; 7 positions agree with TRBD1. Germline V CDR1 and CDR2: LNHNV, YYDKDF (reference sequence). The CDR3 consists of 17 residues. V was pared by 5 bases and J by 3 bases, with 16 bases of the junction left unmatched. In nucleotides, the CDR3 is TGTGCCACCAGCTCACACAAGACAGGGAATCCCTACTACGAGCAGTACTTC. Encoded protein: CATSSHKTGNPYYEQYF.